A selection of T cell receptor beta chains follows, all from one sample in a study of CD8+ T cells in alopecia areata. Repertoires were generated with immunoSEQ multiplex PCR, while TCRdb's copy carries only in-frame clones and drops some. This table holds about 110,000 clones, less than 60% found once. Sequenced material: CD4+ T cells sorted from blood, taken at week 24, from a patient treated with tofacitinib. The receptors stem from a human donor with alopecia areata. CDR3s include the opening cysteine and the closing phenylalanine or tryptophan. Each record gives: clone size, D gene, V gene, J gene, CDR3 DNA, CDR3 protein. A D gene is named only where the DNA matches it firmly. The size entry is marked missing in some rows and otherwise reads once, few, many or a size class.

>.|.|TRBV5-4|TRBJ2-1
TGTGCCAGCAGTACAGGGAGGGCCAGCCCCTACAATGAGCAGTTCTTC
CASSTGRASPYNEQFF
>.|.|TRBV28|TRBJ1-3
TGTGCCAGCAATCCTGGGGACTCTGGAAACACCATATATTTT
CASNPGDSGNTIYF
>once|.|TRBV11-3|TRBJ2-5
TGTGCCAGCAGCTTAGGACCGAACCAAGAGACCCAGTACTTC
CASSLGPNQETQYF
>.|TRBD1|TRBV19|TRBJ2-1
TGTGCCAGTAGTATACTGGGACAGGGCGTGGAACAGTTCTTC
CASSILGQGVEQFF
>few|.|TRBV7-2|TRBJ2-5
TGTGCCAGCAGCCCCGTCTCGGTGGGGCGTGGGGGCTGGCAGACCCAGTACTTC
CASSPVSVGRGGWQTQYF
>.|.|TRBV29-1|TRBJ1-2
TGCAGCGTTCGGGAAACGAACTATGGCTACACCTTC
CSVRETNYGYTF
>.|.|TRBV29-1|TRBJ1-3
TGCAGCGTTGGTTCAGAAGGAAACACCATATATTTT
CSVGSEGNTIYF
>.|TRBD1|TRBV7-2|TRBJ1-5
TGTGCCAGCAGCTCTGTAGGGACAGGGGGCGAGCCCCAGCATTTT
CASSSVGTGGEPQHF
>.|TRBD1|TRBV5-1|TRBJ2-5
TGCGCCAGCAGCGGAGGACAGGTAAAAGAGACCCAGTACTTC
CASSGGQVKETQYF
>.|.|TRBV7-7|TRBJ1-6
TGTGCTACCGGGGGGGGCCCCGCAAAAGATTCACCCCTCCACTTT
CATGGGPAKDSPLHF
>few|TRBD1|TRBV29-1|TRBJ1-2
TGCAGCGTGGCCGGGACAGGGGGCTATGGCTACACCTTC
CSVAGTGGYGYTF
>few|.|TRBV7-2|TRBJ1-4
TGTGCCAGCAGCTTTCAAGGAGGGGATGAAAAACTGTTTTTT
CASSFQGGDEKLFF
>.|TRBD1|TRBV5-1|TRBJ2-7
TGCGCCAGCAGCTTGGGACAGGGTTTTCGCGAGCAGTACTTC
CASSLGQGFREQYF
>.|.|TRBV6-6|TRBJ2-5
TGTGCCAGCAGTAGCCGCCTAGGGGGTGAGACCCAGTACTTC
CASSSRLGGETQYF
>.|TRBD2|TRBV4-3|TRBJ2-5
TGCGCCAGCAGCCAAGATGATAGCGGGGGGGACGAGACCCAGTACTTC
CASSQDDSGGDETQYF
>.|.|TRBV30|TRBJ1-4
TGTGCCTGGAGTGGGGACCTTAATGAAAAACTGTTTTTT
CAWSGDLNEKLFF
>.|.|TRBV19|TRBJ2-1
TGTGCCAGTAGTATCGGGGTTGAGCAGTTCTTC
CASSIGVEQFF
>.|.|TRBV25-1|TRBJ1-2
TGTGCCAGCAGTGAACAGGGTCCCTATGGCTACACCTTC
CASSEQGPYGYTF
>few|TRBD1|TRBV6-5|TRBJ1-2
TGTGCCAGCAGTTACAAACAGGGGGATGGCTACACCTTC
CASSYKQGDGYTF
>many|.|TRBV2|TRBJ2-2
TGTGCCAGCAGTCTTACAGGCACCGGGGAGCTGTTTTTT
CASSLTGTGELFF
>.|TRBD1|TRBV30|TRBJ1-1
TGTGCCTGGAGTGCGGACAGGGGCACTGAAGCTTTCTTT
CAWSADRGTEAFF
>.|TRBD1|TRBV18|TRBJ2-7
TGTGCCAGCTCACCCGGACAGGGCGAGCAGTACTTC
CASSPGQGEQYF
>few|.|TRBV30|TRBJ2-2
TGTGCCTGGACGTCGAACACCGGGGAGCTGTTTTTT
CAWTSNTGELFF
>few|.|TRBV29-1|TRBJ2-5
TGCAGCGTCGTGGACAACCTGAAACAAGAGACCCAGTACTTC
CSVVDNLKQETQYF
>few|.|TRBV7-2|TRBJ2-7
TGTGCCAGCAGCTTAAGTTCAGCCGAGCAGTACTTC
CASSLSSAEQYF
>.|.|TRBV7-6|TRBJ2-7
TGTGCCAGCAGCTTAGGGACCTCCATCACCTACGAGCAGTACTTC
CASSLGTSITYEQYF
>.|TRBD1|TRBV6-6|TRBJ1-1
TGTGCCAGCAGTCCCGGGACAGGGTACCTGAACACTGAAGCTTTCTTT
CASSPGTGYLNTEAFF
>.|.|TRBV15|TRBJ1-3
TGTGCCACGTCCTGGACAGAGGGTTCTGGAAACACCATATATTTT
CATSWTEGSGNTIYF
>few|TRBD1|TRBV10-3|TRBJ2-1
TGTGCCAGCACCGGGACAGGGAGTGGGCATGAGCAGTTCTTC
CASTGTGSGHEQFF
>.|TRBD1|TRBV27|TRBJ1-6
TGTGCCAGCAGTTTAGAGGGGGCGGCGGGATCACCCCTCCACTTT
CASSLEGAAGSPLHF
>.|.|TRBV6-1|TRBJ1-5
TGTGCCAGCAGTGGACAGAACAATCAGCCCCAGCATTTT
CASSGQNNQPQHF
>once|.|TRBV25-1|TRBJ2-5
TGTGCCAGCAGTTCGACTAGGGGAGGAGAGACCCAGTACTTC
CASSSTRGGETQYF
>.|.|TRBV7-9|TRBJ1-5
TGTGCCAGCAGCTTAGCGGCAGGGACGAGCAATCAGCCCCAGCATTTT
CASSLAAGTSNQPQHF
>.|.|TRBV7-6|TRBJ2-7
TGTGCCAGCAGCTTAAAGCGTGGCAGCTACGAGCAGTACTTC
CASSLKRGSYEQYF
>few|TRBD1|TRBV7-8|TRBJ1-5
TGTGCCAGCAGCTTAGGGAGGACAGGGAGCGGTCAGCCCCAGCATTTT
CASSLGRTGSGQPQHF
>.|TRBD1|TRBV9|TRBJ2-2
TGTGCCAGCAGCGTATCCGCAGGGGGGAACACCGGGGAGCTGTTTTTT
CASSVSAGGNTGELFF
>.|.|TRBV7-2|TRBJ2-2
TGTGCCAGCAGCTTCCCCCTGGGGGAGCTGTTTTTT
CASSFPLGELFF
>few|TRBD2|TRBV4-3|TRBJ2-3
TGCGCCAGCAGCGCCCTAGCGGGGACAGATACGCAGTATTTT
CASSALAGTDTQYF
>.|.|TRBV6-5|TRBJ1-3
TGTGCCAGCGATCTAGGGGCGGCCGGAAACACCATATATTTT
CASDLGAAGNTIYF
>.|.|TRBV18|TRBJ1-1
TGTGCCAGCTCACTTCAGCGGGATGAAGCTTTCTTT
CASSLQRDEAFF
>few|.|TRBV23-1|TRBJ2-7
TGCGCCAGCAGTCTCAGGCAACGGTTCGGTTTCGTTCGGGGCTACGAGCAGTACTTC
CASSLRQRFGFVRGYEQYF
>.|TRBD1|TRBV5-1|TRBJ1-1
TGCGCCAGCAGCTTCGACAGGGGGCTCACTGAAGCTTTCTTT
CASSFDRGLTEAFF
>.|TRBD1|TRBV30|TRBJ1-5
TGTGCCTGGAAAAAACAACAGGGGGCCCAGCCCCAGCATTTT
CAWKKQQGAQPQHF
>.|.|TRBV9|TRBJ2-2
TGTGCCAGCAGCGTAACTCGGAACACCGGGGAGCTGTTTTTT
CASSVTRNTGELFF
>.|.|TRBV2|TRBJ2-5
TGTGCCAGCAGTCGACAGGTCCAAGAGACCCAGTACTTC
CASSRQVQETQYF
>.|TRBD1|TRBV27|TRBJ1-6
TGTGCCAGCAGTTTTAGAGGACAGGGTCAATATCCCCTCCACTTT
CASSFRGQGQYPLHF
>few|.|TRBV7-2|TRBJ2-3
TGTGCCAGCAGCCGTTTAGATACGCAGTATTTT
CASSRLDTQYF
>.|.|TRBV5-1|TRBJ1-2
TGCGCCAGCAGCTTGGCTTCGTCGAGCTATGGCTACACCTTC
CASSLASSSYGYTF
>.|.|TRBV30|TRBJ2-4
TGTGCCTGGAGTGTGGCAGCCAAAAACATTCAGTACTTC
CAWSVAAKNIQYF
>once|.|TRBV6-5|TRBJ1-4
TGTGCCAGCAGTTATGAGGGGCGGAAACTGTTTTTT
CASSYEGRKLFF
>few|.|TRBV11-3|TRBJ2-5
TGTGCCAGCAGCCCAGGGGGGGTGGGCCAAGAGACCCAGTACTTC
CASSPGGVGQETQYF
>.|TRBD1|TRBV7-2|TRBJ1-2
TGTGCCAGCAGCCCCGGGACAGGGTTTGCGTTAGGTGGCTACACCTTC
CASSPGTGFALGGYTF
>.|.|TRBV30|TRBJ1-3
TGTGCCTGGAGCCGTGACACCATATATTTT
CAWSRDTIYF
>few|.|TRBV29-1|TRBJ2-1
TGCAGCGTTCTGGACTCAACCTCCTACAATGAGCAGTTCTTC
CSVLDSTSYNEQFF